This T cell receptor beta chain was sequenced for a study of blood T cell repertoires in COVID-19. Assay: immunoSEQ multiplex PCR; the TCRdb copy retains only in-frame clones and omits some. The sample has fewer than 350,000 clones, 86% seen once. The CDR3 has 15 amino acids. The ends lost 6 bases at V and 2 bases at J; junction bases unmatched: 7. The germline V gene has CDR1 SGHNT and CDR2 YENEEA. Sequenced: peripheral blood. The clonotype was recovered from a middle-aged man with active or convalescent COVID-19. The chain couples TRBV11-3 to TRBJ2-5; 9 bases agree with TRBD1. CDR3 nucleotides: TGTGCCAGCAGGGCGGGGACAGGGAGACAAGAGACCCAGTACTTC. Translation: CASRAGTGRQETQYF.